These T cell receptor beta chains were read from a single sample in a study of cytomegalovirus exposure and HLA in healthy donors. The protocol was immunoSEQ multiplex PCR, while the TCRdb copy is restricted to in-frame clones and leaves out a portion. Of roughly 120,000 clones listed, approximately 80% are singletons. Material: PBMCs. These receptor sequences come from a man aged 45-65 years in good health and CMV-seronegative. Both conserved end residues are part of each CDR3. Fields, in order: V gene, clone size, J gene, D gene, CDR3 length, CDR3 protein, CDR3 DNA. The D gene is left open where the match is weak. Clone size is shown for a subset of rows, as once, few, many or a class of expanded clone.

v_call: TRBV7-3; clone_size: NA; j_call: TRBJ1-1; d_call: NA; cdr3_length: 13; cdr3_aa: CASSHGENTEAFF; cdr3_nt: TGTGCCAGCAGTCACGGGGAGAACACTGAAGCTTTCTTT
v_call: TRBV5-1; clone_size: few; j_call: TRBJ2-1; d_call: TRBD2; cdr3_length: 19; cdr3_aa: CASSSQGAGGQSSYNEQFF; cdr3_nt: TGCGCCAGCAGCTCCCAGGGAGCGGGGGGTCAGAGCTCCTACAATGAGCAGTTCTTC
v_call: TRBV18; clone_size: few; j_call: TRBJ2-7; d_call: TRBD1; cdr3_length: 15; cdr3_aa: CASSPIVTGGYEQYF; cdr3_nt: TGTGCCAGCTCACCCATTGTGACAGGGGGGTACGAGCAGTACTTC
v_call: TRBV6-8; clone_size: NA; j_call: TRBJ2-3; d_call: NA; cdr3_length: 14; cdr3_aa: CASSYERTTDTQYF; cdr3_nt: TGTGCCAGCAGTTACGAGCGGACCACAGATACGCAGTATTTT
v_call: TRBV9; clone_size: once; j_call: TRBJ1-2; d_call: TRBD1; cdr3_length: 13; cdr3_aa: CASSRTGNYGYTF; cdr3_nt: TGTGCCAGCAGCCGGACAGGGAACTATGGCTACACCTTC
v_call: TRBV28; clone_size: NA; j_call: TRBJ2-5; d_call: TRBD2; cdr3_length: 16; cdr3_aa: CASSLPLAGVQETQYF; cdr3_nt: TGTGCCAGCAGTTTACCCCTAGCGGGGGTACAAGAGACCCAGTACTTC
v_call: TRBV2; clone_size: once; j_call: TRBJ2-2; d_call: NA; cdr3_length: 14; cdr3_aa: CASSYNRDTGELFF; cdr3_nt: TGTGCCAGCAGTTACAACAGGGACACCGGGGAGCTGTTTTTT
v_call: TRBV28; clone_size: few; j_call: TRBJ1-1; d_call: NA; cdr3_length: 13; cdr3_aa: CASSFRPISRAFF; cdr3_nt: TGTGCCAGCAGTTTCCGCCCAATTAGTCGAGCTTTCTTT
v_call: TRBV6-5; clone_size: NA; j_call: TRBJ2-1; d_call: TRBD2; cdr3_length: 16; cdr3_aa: CASSYPSGGNYNEQFF; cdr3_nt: TGTGCCAGCAGTTACCCTAGCGGGGGGAATTACAATGAGCAGTTCTTC
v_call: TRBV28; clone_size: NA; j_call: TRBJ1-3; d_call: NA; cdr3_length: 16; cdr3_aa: CASSLIRAVGGNTIYF; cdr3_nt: TGTGCCAGCAGTCTGATCAGGGCGGTAGGAGGAAACACCATATATTTT
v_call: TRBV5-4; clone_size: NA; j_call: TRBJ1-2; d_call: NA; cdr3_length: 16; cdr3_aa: CASSFLSGVMNYGYTF; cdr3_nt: TGTGCCAGCAGCTTCCTTTCAGGGGTAATGAACTATGGCTACACCTTC
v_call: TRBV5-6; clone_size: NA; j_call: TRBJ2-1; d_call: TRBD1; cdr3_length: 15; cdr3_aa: CASRGRRTGDNEQFF; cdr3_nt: TGTGCCAGCAGGGGTAGGAGGACAGGAGACAATGAGCAGTTCTTC
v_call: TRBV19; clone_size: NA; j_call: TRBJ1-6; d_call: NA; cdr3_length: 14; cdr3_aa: CASSATENNSPLHF; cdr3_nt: TGTGCCAGTAGTGCGACAGAAAATAATTCACCCCTCCACTTT
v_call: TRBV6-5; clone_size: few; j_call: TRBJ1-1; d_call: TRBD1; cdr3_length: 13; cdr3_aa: CASGTGRYTEAFF; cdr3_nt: TGTGCCAGCGGGACAGGGAGGTACACTGAAGCTTTCTTT
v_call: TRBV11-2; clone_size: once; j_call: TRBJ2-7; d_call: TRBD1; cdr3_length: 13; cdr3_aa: CASSYDRGGEQYF; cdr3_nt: TGTGCCAGCAGCTACGACAGGGGTGGGGAGCAGTACTTC
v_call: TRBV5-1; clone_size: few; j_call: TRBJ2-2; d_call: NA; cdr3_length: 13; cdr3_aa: CASSLADFRELFF; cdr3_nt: TGCGCCAGCAGCTTGGCCGACTTCAGGGAGCTGTTTTTT